This T cell receptor beta chain originates from a study of blood T cells in healthy people across ages. Germline assignment: CDR1 SNHLY and CDR2 FYNNEI. The CDR3 covers 13 residues. V dropped 8 bases and J dropped 4; count of bases not matched to a gene: 4. The authors ran a second PCR of 7 to 11 cycles using a sample-barcoded 5' primer and a J-beta primer mix. TCRdb used MiXCR to reprocess the 5' RACE reads, holding one entry per CDR3 protein. The sample has about 400,000 distinct CDR3 sequences; about half are singletons. The gene calls are TRBV2 and TRBJ2-1, with 8 bases identical to TRBD2. The TCR sequence derives from a man between 60 and 70 years old in good health. The sequencing sample was made of blood. The CDR3 loop is CASSGLGYNEQFF. CDR3 DNA sequence: TGTGCCAGCTCGGGACTAGGGTACAATGAGCAGTTCTTC.